Listed here is a single TCR beta chain. Its cognate antigen is unknown. This CDR3 spans 15 amino acids. V trimming: 2 bases; J trimming: 3 bases; junction bases outside the gene matches: 6. The data belong to a study of response to subunit inactivated influenza vaccine. TCRdb reprocessed the RT-PCR reads with MiXCR, giving one entry per CDR3 protein. The sample lists some 500,000 distinct CDR3 sequences, 25% occurring once. Findings and limits, study-wide: A suggestion made by the authors is that each seasonal influenza vaccination recruits few new T cells.

Specimen: CD4+ T cells sorted from PBMCs, collected about 5 days after vaccination. This TCR was recovered from a man over 45 who received an inactivated influenza vaccine. V is TRBV12-3 or TRBV12-4 and J is TRBJ2-7; TRBD1 matches 8 bases. Here the CDR3 DNA reads TGTGCCAGCAGTTTAAGGACAGGGTCCAGCTACGAGCAGTACTTC. This codes for CASSLRTGSSYEQYF.